These 20 T cell receptor beta chains came from one sample sequenced in a study of cytomegalovirus exposure and HLA in healthy donors. PCR employed 60 Vbeta and 13 Jbeta primers. Clones were sequenced by immunoSEQ multiplex PCR, and TCRdb holds only the in-frame ones, with some missing. The table has under 200,000 clones, roughly 80% seen once; the top ten hold approximately 2.4%. The specimen sequenced was PBMCs. The receptors were gathered from a male donor in good health and CMV-seronegative.

The CDR3 region has the DNA TGCGCCAGCAGCCGGGGACAGGGGGCTGGGAACACTGAAGCTTTCTTT. Translated: CASSRGQGAGNTEAFF. The chain carries TRBV4-1 and TRBJ1-1; TRBD1 matches at 12 bases. CDR1 is MGHRA and CDR2 is YSYEKL in the germline V gene. This CDR3 contains 16 residues. After removal of 4 bases from V and 1 base from J, the junction contained 4 bases not matched to a gene.

The rearrangement uses TRBV14 and TRBJ1-1; D gene ambiguous. The length of the CDR3 is 13 residues. Trimming removed 4 bases from V and 6 bases from J, with 12 bases in between. The germline gives CDR1 SGHDN, CDR2 FVKESK. Written as DNA, the CDR3 is TGTGCCAGCAGCCCCGGGTTAACGGCTGAAGCTTTCTTT. Its translation is CASSPGLTAEAFF.

The V gene is TRBV2, the J gene TRBJ2-5; D gene uncertain. Per germline, CDR1 SNHLY and CDR2 FYNNEI. Trimming removed 7 bases from V and 4 bases from J, with 10 bases in between. There are 12 residues in the CDR3. For the CDR3, the DNA is TGTGCCAGCACCAATATTAGAGAGACCCAGTACTTC. Its translation: CASTNIRETQYF. Together with reference TRBV2 and TRBJ2-5, the CDR3 gives the full variable domain: EPEVTQTPSHQVTQMGQEVILRCVPISNHLYFYWYRQILGQKVEFLVSFYNNEISEKSEIFDDQFSVERPDGSNFTLKIRSTKLEDSAMYFCASTNIRETQYFGPGTRLLVL.

CDR3 sequence (DNA): TGCAGCGTCCACCCCGATGAAGCAGGGGGCGGTCCTGAAGCTTTCTTT. It specifies CSVHPDEAGGGPEAFF. J is TRBJ1-1 and V is TRBV29-1; 8 bases fit TRBD1. Germline trimming cut 6 bases from V and 6 bases from J; bases unmatched to any gene: 18. The CDR3 extends over 16 amino acids. Germline CDR1 SQVTM, CDR2 ANQGSEA.

The chain couples TRBV6-5 to TRBJ1-2; 9 bases map to TRBD1. CDR3 length: 14 amino acids. Germline CDR1 reads MNHEY; CDR2 reads SVGAGI. The V gene end was trimmed by 6 bases and the J gene end by 2 bases; junction bases not matched to a gene: 4. The DNA for the CDR3 is TGTGCCAGCAGACGAGGACAGGGGAACTATGGCTACACCTTC. Translating gives CASRRGQGNYGYTF.

The rearrangement links TRBV7-8 to TRBJ1-1, with a weak D call TRBD1 (5 bases). The V and J ends lost 3 bases and 0 bases respectively, with 8 bases between them. The CDR3 sequence is 14 residues long. Germline V CDR1 and CDR2: SGHVS, FQNEAQ. The CDR3 here is CASSLNRLNTEAFF. Here the CDR3 DNA reads TGTGCCAGCAGCTTGAACAGGCTGAACACTGAAGCTTTCTTT.

The rearrangement joins TRBV7-2 to TRBJ2-5; 11 nucleotides line up with TRBD1. CDR1 is SGHTA, CDR2 FQGNSA, per germline. The ends lost 5 bases at V and 4 bases at J; junction bases unmatched: 3. The CDR3 runs 14 residues. CDR3: CASSRTGGGETQYF. The CDR3 coding sequence is TGTGCCAGCAGCAGGACAGGGGGCGGAGAGACCCAGTACTTC.

J is TRBJ1-5 and V is TRBV2, with a tentative D call TRBD1 (5 bases). The CDR3 spans 15 residues. The germline gives CDR1 SNHLY, CDR2 FYNNEI. Trimming stripped 6 bases from V and 2 bases from J, with 14 bases between. CDR3 protein: CASSRQFEGNQPQHF. CDR3 bases: TGTGCCAGCAGCCGACAGTTTGAAGGCAATCAGCCCCAGCATTTT. The whole variable domain, filled in from reference TRBV2 and TRBJ1-5, reads EPEVTQTPSHQVTQMGQEVILRCVPISNHLYFYWYRQILGQKVEFLVSFYNNEISEKSEIFDDQFSVERPDGSNFTLKIRSTKLEDSAMYFCASSRQFEGNQPQHFGDGTRLSIL.

The genes are TRBV10-3 and TRBJ1-2; the D gene is possibly TRBD1 (5 bases). From germline, CDR1 is ENHRY and CDR2 SYGVKD. The CDR3 is made up of 14 amino acids. Trimming removed 5 bases at V and 3 bases at J, with 13 bases between. The CDR3 nucleotides are TGTGCCATCAGTCAGGGTACACAGGACTATGGCTACACCTTC. Amino acid sequence: CAISQGTQDYGYTF.

J is TRBJ2-3 and V is TRBV2; 9 nucleotides agree with TRBD1. Per germline, CDR1 SNHLY and CDR2 FYNNEI. The length of the CDR3 is 12 residues. The ends lost 6 bases at V and 8 bases at J; junction bases unmatched: 3. The CDR3 loop is CASRDRGGTQYF. In nucleotides, the CDR3 is TGTGCCAGCAGGGACAGGGGCGGTACGCAGTATTTT.

V and J are TRBV5-5 and TRBJ2-5; 8 bases are shared with TRBD1. J gave up 4 bases and V 5 bases, and 13 bases lay outside the gene matches. Germline V gene lookup returns CDR1 SGHKS and CDR2 YYEKEE (reference sequence). There are 16 residues in the CDR3. CDR3 sequence (DNA): TGTGCCAGCAGGATGGCCCCCCTGACAGGGGCAGAGACCCAGTACTTC. This gives the protein CASRMAPLTGAETQYF.

The genes are TRBV4-2 and TRBJ2-1; D not resolved. The V and J ends lost 4 bases and 1 base respectively, with 5 bases between them. This CDR3 comprises 13 residues. Germline CDR1 is LGHNA and CDR2 is YNFKEQ. CDR3 loop: CASSPTSYNEQFF. The CDR3 coding sequence is TGTGCCAGCAGCCCGACTTCCTACAATGAGCAGTTCTTC.

The gene calls are TRBV7-8 and TRBJ1-2; 9 bases fit TRBD1. In germline, CDR1 is SGHVS, CDR2 FQNEAQ. Losses at the gene ends were 5 bases for V and 3 bases for J; bases not matched to a gene: 7. CDR3 size: 15 residues. CDR3 coding DNA: TGTGCCAGCAGCGAGGGACAGGGTGGCTACTATGGCTACACCTTC. Encoded protein: CASSEGQGGYYGYTF.

This rearrangement joins TRBV10-3 to TRBJ1-1; 8 bases map to TRBD1. J was trimmed by 0 bases and V by 3 bases; bases with no gene match: 6. CDR1 and CDR2 (germline): ENHRY, SYGVKD. The CDR3 runs 16 residues. Here the CDR3 reads CAISERTGQMNTEAFF. In nucleotides, the CDR3 is TGTGCCATCAGTGAAAGGACAGGGCAGATGAACACTGAAGCTTTCTTT.

J is TRBJ1-1 and V is TRBV5-1; 8 bases line up with TRBD1. Germline V gene lookup returns CDR1 SGHRS and CDR2 YFSETQ. V lost 4 bases to trimming and J lost 4 bases; unmatched junction nucleotides: 9. The CDR3 consists of 15 residues. CDR3 in DNA: TGCGCCAGCAGCCTACGGACAGGGTTTGGCACTGAAGCTTTCTTT. Its translation: CASSLRTGFGTEAFF.

The table lists this clone with a count of one. The chain combines TRBV6-5 with TRBJ1-3; TRBD1 matches 7 bases. This CDR3 has 15 residues. The J segment lost 0 bases and the V segment lost 5 bases, leaving 4 bases of the junction unmatched. CDR1 MNHEY and CDR2 SVGAGI come from the germline V gene. CDR3 region: CASSRGQSSGNTIYF. The CDR3 DNA is TGTGCCAGCAGTCGGGGACAGTCCTCTGGAAACACCATATATTTT.

V gene TRBV27 combines with J gene TRBJ2-4; 9 bases are shared with TRBD1. The germline CDR1 and CDR2 sequences are MNHEY and SMNVEV (reference sequence). The CDR3 extends over 15 amino acids. The V gene end was trimmed by 1 base and the J gene end by 4 bases; junction bases not matched to a gene: 2. The CDR3 nucleotides read TGTGCCAGCAGTTTATTCGGGACAGGGAAAAACATTCAGTACTTC. It encodes CASSLFGTGKNIQYF.

The CDR3 nucleotides are TGCGCCAGCAGTGAGGTCCCTAGGGGCATTCAGTACTTC. Its translation is CASSEVPRGIQYF. The chain uses TRBV10-2 and TRBJ2-4, with a possible D match to TRBD1 (5 bases). Trimming left V 2 bases short and J 9 bases short, with 11 bases between. The CDR3 is made up of 13 amino acids. CDR1 WSHSY and CDR2 SAAADI come from the germline V gene.

The chain combines TRBV5-1 with TRBJ2-3; 10 nucleotides align to TRBD1. Trimming removed 5 bases from V and 6 bases from J; junction bases left unmatched: 9. The CDR3 is made up of 15 amino acids. Germline CDR1 SGHRS, CDR2 YFSETQ. The CDR3 is CASRRRDRGLDTQYF. In DNA, the CDR3 is TGCGCCAGCAGGCGCCGGGACAGGGGTCTGGATACGCAGTATTTT.

CDR3 bases: TGTGCCAGCAGCCCCGGGACAGGGGGAGCTTTCTTT. It encodes CASSPGTGGAFF. J is TRBJ1-1 and V is TRBV13, with 11 positions matching TRBD1. The V gene end was trimmed by 5 bases and the J gene end by 10 bases; junction bases not matched to a gene: 3. Germline V gene data show CDR1 as PRHDT and CDR2 as FYEKMQ (reference sequence). The CDR3 totals 12 residues.